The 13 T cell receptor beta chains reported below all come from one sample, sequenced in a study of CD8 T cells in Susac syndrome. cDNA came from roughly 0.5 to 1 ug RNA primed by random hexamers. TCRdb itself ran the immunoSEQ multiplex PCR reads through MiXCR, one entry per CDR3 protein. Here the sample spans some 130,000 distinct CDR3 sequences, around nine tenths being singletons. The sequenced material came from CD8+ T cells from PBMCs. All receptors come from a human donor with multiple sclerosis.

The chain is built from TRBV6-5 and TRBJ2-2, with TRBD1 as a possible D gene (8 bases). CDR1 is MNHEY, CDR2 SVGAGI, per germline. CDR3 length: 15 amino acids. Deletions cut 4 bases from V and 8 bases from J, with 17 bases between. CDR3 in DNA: TGTGCCAGCAGTTCCCACAGGGGGGGGAAAGGGGAGCTGTTTTTT. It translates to CASSSHRGGKGELFF.

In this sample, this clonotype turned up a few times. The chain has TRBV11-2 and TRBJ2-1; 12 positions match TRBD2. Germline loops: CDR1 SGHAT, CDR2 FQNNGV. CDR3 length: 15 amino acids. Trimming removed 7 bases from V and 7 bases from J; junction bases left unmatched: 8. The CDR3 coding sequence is TGTGCCAGCACCCAAAGACTAGCGGGAGTAAATGAGCAGTTCTTC. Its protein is CASTQRLAGVNEQFF.

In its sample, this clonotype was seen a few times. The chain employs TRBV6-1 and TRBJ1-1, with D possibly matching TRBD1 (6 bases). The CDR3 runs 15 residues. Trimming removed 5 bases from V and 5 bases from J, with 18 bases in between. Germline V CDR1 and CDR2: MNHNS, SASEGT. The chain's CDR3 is CASSYTGGSGTEAFF. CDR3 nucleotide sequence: TGTGCCAGCAGTTACACCGGGGGCAGCGGGACTGAAGCTTTCTTT.

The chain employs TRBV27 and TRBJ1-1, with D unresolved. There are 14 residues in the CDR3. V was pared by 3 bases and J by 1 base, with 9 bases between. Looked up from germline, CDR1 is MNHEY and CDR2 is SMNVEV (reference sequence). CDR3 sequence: CASSFSWSNTEAFF. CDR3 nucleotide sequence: TGTGCCAGCAGTTTCTCCTGGTCGAACACTGAAGCTTTCTTT.

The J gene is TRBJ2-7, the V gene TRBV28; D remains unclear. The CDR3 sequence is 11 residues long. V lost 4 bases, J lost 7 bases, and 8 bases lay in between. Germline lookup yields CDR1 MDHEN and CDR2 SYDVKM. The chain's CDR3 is CASSYNREQYF. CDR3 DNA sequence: TGTGCCAGCAGTTACAACCGAGAGCAGTACTTC.

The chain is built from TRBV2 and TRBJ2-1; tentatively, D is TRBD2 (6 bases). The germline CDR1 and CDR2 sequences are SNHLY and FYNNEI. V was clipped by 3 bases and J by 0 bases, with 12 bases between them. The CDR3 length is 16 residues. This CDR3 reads CASSEGGRPSYNEQFF. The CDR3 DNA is TGTGCCAGCAGTGAGGGTGGGAGGCCCTCCTACAATGAGCAGTTCTTC.

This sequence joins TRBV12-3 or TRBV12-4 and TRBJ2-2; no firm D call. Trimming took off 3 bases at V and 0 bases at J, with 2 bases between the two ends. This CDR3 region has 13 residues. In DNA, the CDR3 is TGTGCCAGCAGTTTCCCGAACACCGGGGAGCTGTTTTTT. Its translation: CASSFPNTGELFF.

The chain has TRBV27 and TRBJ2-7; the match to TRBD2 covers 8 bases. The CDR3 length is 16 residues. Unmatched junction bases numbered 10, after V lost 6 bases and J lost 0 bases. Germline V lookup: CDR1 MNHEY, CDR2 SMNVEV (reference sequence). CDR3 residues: CASSPLTSGLSYEQYF. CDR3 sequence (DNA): TGTGCCAGCAGCCCCCTAACTAGCGGCCTCTCCTACGAGCAGTACTTC.

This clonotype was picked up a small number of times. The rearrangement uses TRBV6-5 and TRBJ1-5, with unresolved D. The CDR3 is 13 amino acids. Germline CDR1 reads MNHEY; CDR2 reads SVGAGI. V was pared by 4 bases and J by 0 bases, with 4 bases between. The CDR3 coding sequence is TGTGCCAGCAGTTTGTTTAGCAATCAGCCCCAGCATTTT. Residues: CASSLFSNQPQHF.

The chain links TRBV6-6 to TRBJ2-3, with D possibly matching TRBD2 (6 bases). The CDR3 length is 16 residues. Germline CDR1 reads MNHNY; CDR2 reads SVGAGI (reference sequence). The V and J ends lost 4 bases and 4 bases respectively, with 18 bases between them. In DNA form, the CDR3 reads TGTGCCAGCAGTTTCCCCCCAGCGGGCAGGTCAGATACGCAGTATTTT. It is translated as CASSFPPAGRSDTQYF.

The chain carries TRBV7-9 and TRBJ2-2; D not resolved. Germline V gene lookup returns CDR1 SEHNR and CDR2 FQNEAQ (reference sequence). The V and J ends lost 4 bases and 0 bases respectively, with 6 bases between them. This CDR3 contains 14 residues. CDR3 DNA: TGTGCCAGCAGCTCGCCCCCGAACACCGGGGAGCTGTTTTTT. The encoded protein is CASSSPPNTGELFF.

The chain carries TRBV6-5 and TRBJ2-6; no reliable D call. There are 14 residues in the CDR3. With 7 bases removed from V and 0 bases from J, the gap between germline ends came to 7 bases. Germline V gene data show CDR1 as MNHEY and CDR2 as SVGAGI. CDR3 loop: CASTEFSGANVLTF. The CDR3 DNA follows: TGTGCCAGCACGGAGTTCTCTGGGGCCAACGTCCTGACTTTC.

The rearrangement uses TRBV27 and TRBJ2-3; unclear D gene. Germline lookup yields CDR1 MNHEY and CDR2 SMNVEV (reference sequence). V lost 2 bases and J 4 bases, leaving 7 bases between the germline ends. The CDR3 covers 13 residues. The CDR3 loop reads CASSLMSADTQYF. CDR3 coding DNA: TGTGCCAGCAGTTTAATGTCTGCAGATACGCAGTATTTT.